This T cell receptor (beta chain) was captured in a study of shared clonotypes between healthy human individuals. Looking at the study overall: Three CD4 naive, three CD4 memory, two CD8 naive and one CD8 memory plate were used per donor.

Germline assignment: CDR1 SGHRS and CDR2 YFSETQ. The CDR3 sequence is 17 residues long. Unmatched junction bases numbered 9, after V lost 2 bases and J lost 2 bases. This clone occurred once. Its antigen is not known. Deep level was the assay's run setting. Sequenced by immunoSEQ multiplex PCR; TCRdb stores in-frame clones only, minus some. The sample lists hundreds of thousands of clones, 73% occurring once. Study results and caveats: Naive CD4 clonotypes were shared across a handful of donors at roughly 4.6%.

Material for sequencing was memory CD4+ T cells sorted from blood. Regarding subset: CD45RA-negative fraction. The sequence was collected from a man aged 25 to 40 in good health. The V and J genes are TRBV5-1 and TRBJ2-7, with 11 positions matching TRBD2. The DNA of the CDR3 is TGCGCCAGCAGCTTTAGCGGGAGGGCCGGTGGCCCCTACGAGCAGTACTTC. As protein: CASSFSGRAGGPYEQYF.